Here is one T cell receptor (beta chain) with its context. The antigen it binds to is not known. It has no much larger one-base neighbor in the sample; base qualities were not kept. The sample originates from a study of cytomegalovirus exposure and HLA in healthy donors (dated by TCRdb to 2016 to 2017). A note on the overall study: According to a later analysis, one platform produced both the 110 or so validation repertoires and the 666 repertoires of the first cohort. In addition to the first cohort of roughly 700 subjects, a separate validation cohort of 100 to 150 different subjects was used. To predict cytomegalovirus infection status, the study brought together high-throughput TCR immunosequencing, statistical association of individual TCRs with disease status, and machine learning. The study aimed to test whether signatures of past pathogen exposure could be identified by cataloging public T cell receptors. The full study reports these points: A few of the identified cytomegalovirus-associated TCR beta chains were confirmed in vitro to be specific for cytomegalovirus antigens. The authors suggested that the approach could potentially be extended to other disease states and immunological phenotypes. Most TCR sequences were observed very rarely across donors, whereas some public TCRs were present in many individuals. In both the original and validation cohorts, the classifier was reported to diagnose cytomegalovirus status with high specificity and sensitivity. In the study, approximately 160 TCR beta chains were listed as associated with cytomegalovirus. A later analysis lacked HLA typing for the validation cohort, so it scored co-occurrence in that cohort across all 120 repertoires. Subsequent analysis determined that TCRs grouped into clusters in the first cohort also showed a tendency toward co-occurrence across the 90 to 150 validation repertoires, and roughly 95% of cluster scores exceeded 0.

V drops 4 bases and J drops 1 base, leaving 20 bases in between. Taken from the germline V gene, the CDR1 and CDR2 loops are SQVTM and ANQGSEA. The CDR3 holds 18 amino acids from the cysteine to the phenylalanine. Kept here is only the CDR3 DNA, which spans 54 bases and is read in frame from base 1. Library generation was performed with the immunoSEQ multiplex PCR assay. Per the source publication's procedure: A statistical classification framework was built to diagnose cytomegalovirus status from the catalog of TCR beta chain sequences. TCRdb holds this immuneACCESS table with in-frame rearrangements only. Some clones are missing; in checked studies, unresolved V genes explain under half, and the rest has no known cause. V and J calls and clone size follow that table, whereas D and trimming were derived from the DNA. This sample lists fewer than 250,000 clones; 75% to 90% were detected once. The ten largest clones represent 4.5% to 7% of the sample.

Separate from the approximately 670-subject first cohort, the validation cohort of roughly 110 subjects was the group to which the donors belonged. This sequence uses TRBV29-1 and TRBJ2-6; the best D guess is TRBD1, with 5 bases matching. The clonotype was recovered from a woman younger than 30 in good health and CMV-seronegative. The specimen sequenced was PBMCs. CDR3 region: CSVAAGHLESSGANVLTF. The DNA sequence reads TGCAGCGTTGCGGCCGGACATCTGGAGAGTTCTGGGGCCAACGTCCTGACTTTC.